The 30 T cell receptor beta chains below all came from one sample that was sequenced in a study of cytomegalovirus exposure and HLA in healthy donors. PCR primers comprised 60 Vbeta and 13 Jbeta primers. TCRdb keeps only in-frame clones here, not all; method: immunoSEQ multiplex PCR. The sample carries some 190,000 clones, less than 85% recorded once. The sequencing input was PBMCs. The source of these receptors is a man aged 25-40 years in good health and CMV-seropositive.

The chain has TRBV6-1 and TRBJ1-2; 7 positions match TRBD1. Germline V gives CDR1 MNHNS, CDR2 SASEGT. J was trimmed by 6 bases and V by 4 bases; bases with no gene match: 11. This CDR3 has 15 amino acids. The CDR3 loop is CASSAVGRGEDGYTF. The CDR3 DNA reads TGTGCCAGCAGTGCTGTTGGCAGGGGGGAGGATGGCTACACCTTC.

Regarding this clone: Other DNA sequences in this sample translate to the same CDR3. The chain is built from TRBV18 and TRBJ2-2; D not resolved. V lost 2 bases to trimming and J lost 7 bases, with 11 bases between them. This CDR3 is built from 14 residues. The germline gives CDR1 KGHSH, CDR2 LQKENI. The CDR3 sequence is CASSPAAPYGELFF. CDR3 coding DNA: TGTGCCAGCTCACCAGCGGCGCCCTACGGGGAGCTGTTTTTT.

This clone came up many times. V is TRBV10-3 and J is TRBJ2-7, with D unclear. The CDR3 is 10 residues long. Trimming took 10 bases from V and 3 from J, leaving 7 bases between them. CDR1 and CDR2 (germline): ENHRY, SYGVKD. The CDR3 loop is CASGNYEQYF. CDR3 coding DNA: TGTGCCAGCGGAAACTACGAGCAGTACTTC.

J is TRBJ1-4 and V is TRBV2, with D tentatively TRBD1 (5 bases). The CDR3 has 14 residues. V lost 7 bases, J lost 6 bases, and 15 bases lay in between. Germline CDR1 and CDR2: SNHLY and FYNNEI. The CDR3 loop reads CASTLDGGDEKLFF. The CDR3 nucleotides are TGTGCCAGCACCCTAGACGGGGGAGATGAAAAACTGTTTTTT.

As concerns this clone: This CDR3 is also generated by other DNA sequences in the sample. V is TRBV7-6 and J is TRBJ1-5; 7 bases are shared with TRBD1. Looked up from germline, CDR1 is SGHVS and CDR2 is FNYEAQ. V shed 3 bases and J 1 base; nucleotides not matched to a gene: 6. This CDR3 is built from 16 residues. This CDR3 reads CASSLGQPGSNQPQHF. DNA of the CDR3: TGTGCCAGCAGCTTGGGACAGCCAGGAAGCAATCAGCCCCAGCATTTT.

V is TRBV7-3 and J is TRBJ2-5; D is possibly TRBD1 (5 bases). The J call is doubtful: the DNA matches TRBJ2-7 better. The CDR3 length is 14 residues. Germline V gene sequence: CDR1 SGHTA, CDR2 FQGTGA. This CDR3 reads CASSEAGIGYEQYF. The DNA of the CDR3 is TGTGCCAGCAGCGAAGCAGGGATTGGCTACGAGCAGTACTTC.

The rearrangement links TRBV28 to TRBJ2-7; 8 bases match TRBD1. CDR3 length: 15 residues. The germline CDR1 and CDR2 sequences are MDHEN and SYDVKM. V shed 4 bases and J 0 bases; nucleotides not matched to a gene: 5. This chain's CDR3 is CASSSDRVYSYEQYF. Written as DNA, the CDR3 is TGTGCCAGCAGTTCGGACAGGGTTTACTCCTACGAGCAGTACTTC.

This clone was seen a single time. V is TRBV5-1 and J is TRBJ2-3, with D unresolved. Germline V lookup: CDR1 SGHRS, CDR2 YFSETQ. This CDR3 has 11 residues. V was cut by 4 bases and J by 11 bases, with 11 bases left in between. CDR3 region: CASSDTEMQYF. CDR3 nucleotides: TGCGCCAGCAGCGATACGGAGATGCAGTATTTT.

This chain links TRBV18 with TRBJ2-1; tentative D call: TRBD1 (5 bases). V shed 0 bases and J shed 9 bases, with 12 bases lying between them. The V gene's germline CDR1 is KGHSH and CDR2 LQKENI. CDR3 length equals 14 residues. This CDR3 is CASSPPQGRGEQFF. The CDR3 region has the DNA TGTGCCAGCTCACCACCCCAGGGTAGGGGTGAGCAGTTCTTC.

The V and J genes are TRBV13 and TRBJ2-1; D unclear. Trimming left V 5 bases short and J 0 bases short, with 11 bases between. Germline values: CDR1 PRHDT, CDR2 FYEKMQ (reference sequence). This CDR3 is built from 15 residues. CDR3 in amino acids: CASSLRSSSYNEQFF. The CDR3 DNA follows: TGTGCCAGCAGCCTCCGGTCTAGCTCCTACAATGAGCAGTTCTTC. The full variable domain, in which reference TRBV13 and TRBJ2-1 provide the parts outside the CDR3, is AAGVIQSPRHLIKEKRETATLKCYPIPRHDTVYWYQQGPGQDPQFLISFYEKMQSDKGSIPDRFSAQQFSDYHSELNMSSLELGDSALYFCASSLRSSSYNEQFFGPGTRLTVL.

V gene TRBV5-4 combines with J gene TRBJ2-5; 8 bases map to TRBD1. CDR1 and CDR2 (germline): SGHNT, YYREEE (reference sequence). J lost 5 bases, V lost 3 bases, and 3 bases had no gene match. The CDR3 contains 13 residues. The CDR3 nucleotides are TGTGCCAGCAGCTCGAGACAGGGGGAGACCCAGTACTTC. It specifies CASSSRQGETQYF.

V is TRBV6-6 and J is TRBJ2-7, with D perhaps matching TRBD1 (6 bases). CDR3 length: 15 residues. The germline gives CDR1 MNHNY, CDR2 SVGAGI (reference sequence). Trimming pared 0 bases from V and 0 bases from J, leaving 9 bases between. CDR3 nucleotide sequence: TGTGCCAGCAGTTACTCGTACAGGGCCTCCTACGAGCAGTACTTC. This codes for CASSYSYRASYEQYF.

The chain couples TRBV27 to TRBJ2-1; D is undetermined. Trimming pared 6 bases from V and 7 bases from J, leaving 19 bases between. CDR3 length: 15 residues. Germline CDR1 and CDR2: MNHEY and SMNVEV (reference sequence). The CDR3 region has the DNA TGTGCCAGCAGCATGATTCGACTGGCGCAAAATGAGCAGTTCTTC. It is translated as CASSMIRLAQNEQFF.

The chain recombines TRBV6-5 with TRBJ2-2; D ambiguous. CDR3 size: 16 residues. Trimming left V 0 bases short and J 0 bases short, with 8 bases between. The germline CDR1 and CDR2 sequences are MNHEY and SVGAGI. CDR3 residues: CASSYSPSANTGELFF. The CDR3 nucleotides are TGTGCCAGCAGTTACTCCCCGTCAGCGAACACCGGGGAGCTGTTTTTT.

This clone occurred once. The J gene is TRBJ2-7, the V gene TRBV27, with TRBD2 as a possible D gene (6 bases). Germline CDR1 is MNHEY and CDR2 is SMNVEV (reference sequence). V was clipped by 7 bases and J by 3 bases, with 13 bases between them. CDR3 length: 13 amino acids. CDR3 coding DNA: TGTGCCAGCACCCCCTCCGGGAGCTACGAGCAGTACTTC. Its protein is CASTPSGSYEQYF.

J is TRBJ2-1 and V is TRBV14; 7 nucleotides line up with TRBD2. From germline, CDR1 is SGHDN and CDR2 FVKESK. The ends lost 1 base at V and 4 bases at J; junction bases unmatched: 4. The CDR3 runs 15 residues. The DNA of the CDR3 is TGTGCCAGCAGCCAAGGTCGAGCGGGGTACAATGAGCAGTTCTTC. This translates into CASSQGRAGYNEQFF.

This clone has just one count. V is TRBV6-1 and J is TRBJ1-2; D is ambiguous. The ends were cut back, 4 bases at V and 5 bases at J, with 11 bases in the middle. This CDR3 region has 13 residues. CDR1 is MNHNS, CDR2 SASEGT, per germline. The CDR3 bases are TGTGCCAGCAGTGTCGAGGGAATGTATGGCTACACCTTC. Encoded protein: CASSVEGMYGYTF.

This chain uses TRBV6-5 with TRBJ2-7; 8 nucleotides align to TRBD1. J was trimmed by 13 bases and V by 6 bases; bases with no gene match: 14. Germline CDR1 and CDR2: MNHEY and SVGAGI. This CDR3 region has 13 residues. CDR3 sequence: CASRSLSRDRFYF. CDR3 in DNA: TGTGCCAGCAGATCACTGTCCCGGGACAGGTTTTACTTC.

The count of this clone is one. The rearrangement uses TRBV14 and TRBJ1-4, with 7 bases aligning to TRBD1. Germline CDR1 is SGHDN and CDR2 is FVKESK. V shed 0 bases, J shed 4 bases, and the junction held 5 bases outside the gene matches. This CDR3 has 16 amino acids. CDR3 residues: CASSQETGQYNEKLFF. The CDR3 DNA reads as TGTGCCAGCAGCCAAGAAACGGGACAGTATAATGAAAAACTGTTTTTT.

J is TRBJ2-2 and V is TRBV5-4; D unresolved. This CDR3 region has 12 residues. The ends were cut back, 4 bases at V and 4 bases at J, with 5 bases in the middle. CDR1 is SGHNT, CDR2 YYREEE, per germline (reference sequence). This chain's CDR3 is CASSPSTGELFF. The CDR3, as DNA: TGTGCCAGCAGCCCTAGCACCGGGGAGCTGTTTTTT.

V and J are TRBV29-1 and TRBJ2-1; TRBD2 aligns across 8 bases. The CDR3 is 14 amino acids. The ends lost 3 bases at V and 6 bases at J; junction bases unmatched: 7. In germline, CDR1 is SQVTM, CDR2 ANQGSEA. CDR3 region: CSVDYGRAGNEQFF. The CDR3 DNA reads as TGCAGCGTTGACTACGGGAGGGCCGGCAATGAGCAGTTCTTC.

This clone was found a few times. J is TRBJ2-3 and V is TRBV21-1; the D call in the table, TRBD2, was not verified against the DNA. TRBV21-1 represents a pseudogene. This CDR3 comprises 14 residues. CDR3 residues: CASSILRRADTQYF. The CDR3 DNA is TGTGCCAGCAGCATTCTCCGCCGGGCAGATACGCAGTATTTT.

J is TRBJ2-7 and V is TRBV6-6; D is possibly TRBD2 (6 bases). The CDR3 totals 13 residues. Germline CDR1 is MNHNY and CDR2 is SVGAGI (reference sequence). Trimming cost V 6 bases and J 2 bases, with 11 bases left between them. In nucleotides, the CDR3 is TGTGCCAGCAGGCGGGACGAAGCCTACGAGCAGTACTTC. It translates to CASRRDEAYEQYF.

The chain is built from TRBV5-1 and TRBJ2-3; the match to TRBD2 covers 10 bases. CDR1 SGHRS and CDR2 YFSETQ come from the germline V gene. The CDR3 is 15 amino acids. J was trimmed by 1 base and V by 4 bases; bases with no gene match: 3. CDR3 bases: TGCGCCAGCAGCAAAGGACTAGCGGGCACAGATACGCAGTATTTT. This gives the protein CASSKGLAGTDTQYF.

The CDR3 bases are TGTGCCAGCAGCGTAGTGGTGGGACAAAACAATGAGCAGTTCTTC. Protein product: CASSVVVGQNNEQFF. The chain is built from TRBV9 and TRBJ2-1, with a tentative D call TRBD1 (6 bases). Germline lookup yields CDR1 SGDLS and CDR2 YYNGEE. The ends were cut back, 0 bases at V and 5 bases at J, with 12 bases in the middle. This CDR3 region has 15 residues.

This chain connects TRBV19 to TRBJ2-7, with a tentative D call TRBD2 (7 bases). Germline V CDR1 and CDR2: LNHDA, SQIVND (reference sequence). CDR3 length equals 14 residues. V dropped 7 bases and J dropped 7 bases, with 20 bases sitting between them. The CDR3, as DNA: TGTGCCAGTACCCCTCAGGGCGGGGGCGCGGAGCAGTACTTC. Protein: CASTPQGGGAEQYF.

This clone occurred a few times. The genes are TRBV23-1 and TRBJ2-7; D is ambiguous. TRBV23-1 is identified as an open reading frame with a role that is uncertain. The CDR3 runs 13 residues. With 5 bases removed from V and 5 bases from J, the gap between germline ends came to 13 bases. The CDR3 region is CASSLASAHEQYF. The DNA of the CDR3 is TGCGCCAGCAGTTTAGCTTCGGCCCACGAGCAGTACTTC.

As DNA, the CDR3 is TGTGCCAGCAGCTTCGGGATCGGGGGGGGCTTCGGCTACACCTTC. Translated, it gives CASSFGIGGGFGYTF. This chain uses TRBV5-6 with TRBJ1-2; tentative D call: TRBD1 (6 bases). This CDR3 has 15 amino acids. CDR1 and CDR2 (germline): SGHDT, YYEEEE. V was shortened by 2 bases and J by 8 bases, with 19 bases between the two germline ends.

The chain is built from TRBV15 and TRBJ2-3; D not certain. The CDR3 is 17 residues long. Trimming shortened V by 0 bases and J by 0 bases, and 13 bases separated the two germline ends. Germline CDR1 is LNHNV and CDR2 is YYDKDF (reference sequence). The CDR3 region has the DNA TGTGCCACCAGCAGAGAGGTCCCACTATCTAGCACAGATACGCAGTATTTT. As protein: CATSREVPLSSTDTQYF. Full variable domain (rest looked up from reference TRBV15 and TRBJ2-3): DAMVIQNPRYQVTQFGKPVTLSCSQTLNHNVMYWYQQKSSQAPKLLFHYYDKDFNNEADTPDNFQSRRPNTSFCFLDIRSPGLGDTAMYLCATSREVPLSSTDTQYFGPGTRLTVL.

V gene TRBV29-1 combines with J gene TRBJ2-5; no reliable D call. V lost 3 bases to trimming and J lost 3 bases, with 5 bases between them. Per germline, CDR1 SQVTM and CDR2 ANQGSEA. The CDR3 runs 11 residues. Written as DNA, the CDR3 is TGCAGCGTTGAGGCGGAAGAGACCCAGTACTTC. Translated, it gives CSVEAEETQYF.